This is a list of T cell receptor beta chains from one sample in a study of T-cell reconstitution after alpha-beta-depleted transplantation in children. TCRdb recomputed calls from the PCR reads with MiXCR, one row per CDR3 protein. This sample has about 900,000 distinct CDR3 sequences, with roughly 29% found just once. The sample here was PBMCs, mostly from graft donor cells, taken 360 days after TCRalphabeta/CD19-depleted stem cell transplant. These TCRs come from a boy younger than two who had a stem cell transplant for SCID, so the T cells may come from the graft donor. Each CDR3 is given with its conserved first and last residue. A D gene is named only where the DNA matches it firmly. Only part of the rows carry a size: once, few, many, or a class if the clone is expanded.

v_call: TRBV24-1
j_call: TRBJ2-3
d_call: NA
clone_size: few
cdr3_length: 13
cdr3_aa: CATSDSVPDTQYF
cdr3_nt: TGTGCCACCAGTGATTCCGTACCAGATACGCAGTATTTT

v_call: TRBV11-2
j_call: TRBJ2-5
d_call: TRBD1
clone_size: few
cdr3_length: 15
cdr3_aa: CASSVRRGLGETQYF
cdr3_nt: TGTGCCAGCAGCGTTCGCAGGGGGCTCGGAGAGACCCAGTACTTC

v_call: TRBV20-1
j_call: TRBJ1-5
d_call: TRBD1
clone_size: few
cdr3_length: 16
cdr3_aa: CSARLDRGQLNQPQHF
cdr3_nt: TGCAGTGCTAGGCTGGACAGGGGGCAACTGAATCAGCCCCAGCATTTT

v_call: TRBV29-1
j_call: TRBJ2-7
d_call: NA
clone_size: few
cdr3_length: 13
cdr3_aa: CSVAHTLGYEQYF
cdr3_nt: TGCAGCGTTGCGCACACTCTGGGATACGAGCAGTACTTC

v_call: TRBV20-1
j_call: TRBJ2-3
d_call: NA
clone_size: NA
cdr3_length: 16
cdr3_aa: CSAPQRRLWKADTQYF
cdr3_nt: TGCAGTGCTCCACAACGTCGGCTCTGGAAGGCAGATACGCAGTATTTT

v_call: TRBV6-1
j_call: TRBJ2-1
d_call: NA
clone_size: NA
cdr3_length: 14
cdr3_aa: CASSVRARHNEQFF
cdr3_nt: TGTGCCAGCAGTGTCAGGGCTAGGCACAATGAGCAGTTCTTC

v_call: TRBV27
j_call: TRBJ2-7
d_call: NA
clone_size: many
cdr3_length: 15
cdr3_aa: CASSPGQGPPYEQYF
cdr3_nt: TGTGCCAGCAGTCCTGGGCAGGGACCTCCCTACGAGCAGTACTTC

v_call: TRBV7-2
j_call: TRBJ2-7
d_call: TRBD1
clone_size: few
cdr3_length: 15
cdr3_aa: CASSLDRQGVSEQYF
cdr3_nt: TGTGCCAGCAGCTTAGATAGACAGGGGGTTTCCGAGCAGTACTTC

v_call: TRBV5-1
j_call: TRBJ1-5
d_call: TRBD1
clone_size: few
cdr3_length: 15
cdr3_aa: CASSWGTGMNQPQHF
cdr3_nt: TGCGCCAGCAGCTGGGGGACAGGGATGAATCAGCCCCAGCATTTT

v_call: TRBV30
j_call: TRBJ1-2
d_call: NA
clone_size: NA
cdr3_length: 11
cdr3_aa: CAWSDGFGYTF
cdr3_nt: TGTGCCTGGAGTGATGGGTTTGGCTACACCTTC

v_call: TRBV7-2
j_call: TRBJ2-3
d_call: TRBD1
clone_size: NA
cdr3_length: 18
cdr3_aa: CASSLARGQGATTDTQYF
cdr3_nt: TGTGCCAGCAGCTTAGCCCGCGGACAGGGGGCCACAACAGATACGCAGTATTTT

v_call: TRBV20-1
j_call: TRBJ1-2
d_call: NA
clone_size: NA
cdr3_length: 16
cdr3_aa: CSARGAGPHILYGYTF
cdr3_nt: TGCAGTGCTCGAGGGGCAGGGCCCCATATTCTGTATGGCTACACCTTC

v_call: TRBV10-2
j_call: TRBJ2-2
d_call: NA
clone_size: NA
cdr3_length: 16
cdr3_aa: CASSGYGTRNTGELFF
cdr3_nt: TGCGCCAGCAGTGGGTACGGGACAAGGAACACCGGGGAGCTGTTTTTT

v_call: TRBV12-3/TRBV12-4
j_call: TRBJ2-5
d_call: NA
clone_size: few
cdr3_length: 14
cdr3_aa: CASDKRVVQETQYF
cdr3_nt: TGTGCCAGCGATAAGCGGGTGGTACAAGAGACCCAGTACTTC

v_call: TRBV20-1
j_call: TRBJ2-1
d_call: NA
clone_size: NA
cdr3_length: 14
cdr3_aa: CSVPRPPGRNEQFF
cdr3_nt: TGCAGTGTCCCCCGACCCCCCGGGCGGAATGAGCAGTTCTTC

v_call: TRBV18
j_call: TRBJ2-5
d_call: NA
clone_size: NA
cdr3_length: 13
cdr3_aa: CASSPHVQETQYF
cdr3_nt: TGTGCCAGCTCACCACATGTCCAGGAGACCCAGTACTTC

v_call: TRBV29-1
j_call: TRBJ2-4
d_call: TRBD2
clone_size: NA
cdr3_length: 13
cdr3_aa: CSVFGGGLNIQYF
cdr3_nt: TGCAGCGTCTTCGGGGGAGGGTTAAACATTCAGTACTTC

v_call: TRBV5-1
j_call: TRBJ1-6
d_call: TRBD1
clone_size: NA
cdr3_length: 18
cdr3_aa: CASSFGVWAGGASATLHF
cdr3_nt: TGCGCCAGCAGCTTCGGGGTTTGGGCAGGGGGCGCCTCCGCCACCCTCCACTTT

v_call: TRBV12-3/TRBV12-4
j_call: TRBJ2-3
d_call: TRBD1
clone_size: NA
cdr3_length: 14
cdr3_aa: CASSRTGNTDTQYF
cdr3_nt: TGTGCCAGCAGTCGGACAGGGAACACAGATACGCAGTATTTT

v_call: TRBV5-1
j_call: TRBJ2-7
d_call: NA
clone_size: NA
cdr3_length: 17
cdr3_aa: CASSLDGAANPSYEQYF
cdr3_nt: TGCGCCAGCAGCTTGGACGGGGCTGCCAATCCGTCTTACGAGCAGTACTTC

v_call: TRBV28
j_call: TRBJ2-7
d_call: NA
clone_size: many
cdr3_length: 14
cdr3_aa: CASSLFGGADEQYF
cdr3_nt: TGTGCCAGCAGTTTATTTGGCGGAGCCGACGAGCAGTACTTC

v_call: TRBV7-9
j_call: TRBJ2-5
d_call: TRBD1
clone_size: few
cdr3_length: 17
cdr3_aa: CASSLNRLGTGLETQYF
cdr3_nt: TGTGCCAGCAGCTTAAATAGGTTGGGGACAGGGCTCGAGACCCAGTACTTC

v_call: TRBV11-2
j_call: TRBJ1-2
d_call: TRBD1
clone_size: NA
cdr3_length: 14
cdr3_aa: CASSFTGGGHGYTF
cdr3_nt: TGTGCCAGCAGCTTCACAGGGGGCGGTCATGGCTACACCTTC

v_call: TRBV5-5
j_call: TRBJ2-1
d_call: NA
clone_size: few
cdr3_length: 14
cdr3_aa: CASSLALVVYEQFF
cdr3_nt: TGTGCCAGCAGCTTGGCTCTAGTTGTTTATGAGCAGTTCTTC

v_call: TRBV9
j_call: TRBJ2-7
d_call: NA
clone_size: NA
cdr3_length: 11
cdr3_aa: CASESRGMEYF
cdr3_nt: TGTGCCAGCGAATCTCGGGGGATGGAGTACTTC

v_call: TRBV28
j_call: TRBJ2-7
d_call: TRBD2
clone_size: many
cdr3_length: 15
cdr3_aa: CASSPLRLAAYEQYF
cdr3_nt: TGTGCCAGCAGTCCCCTACGACTAGCGGCCTACGAGCAGTACTTC

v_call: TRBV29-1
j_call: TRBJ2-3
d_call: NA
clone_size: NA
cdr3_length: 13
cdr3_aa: CSVDDLLTDTQYF
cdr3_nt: TGCAGCGTTGACGACCTTCTTACAGATACGCAGTATTTT

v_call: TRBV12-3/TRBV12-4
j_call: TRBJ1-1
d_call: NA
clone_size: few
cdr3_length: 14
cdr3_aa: CASSYDRRNTEAFF
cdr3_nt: TGTGCCAGCAGTTACGACAGGAGGAACACTGAAGCTTTCTTT

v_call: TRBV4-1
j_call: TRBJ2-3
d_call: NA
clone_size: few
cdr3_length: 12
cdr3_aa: CASSQVVDTQYF
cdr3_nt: TGCGCCAGCAGCCAAGTGGTGGATACGCAGTATTTT

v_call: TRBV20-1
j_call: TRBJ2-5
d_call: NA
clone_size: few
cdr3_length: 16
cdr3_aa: CSARPKGRGSQETQYF
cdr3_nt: TGCAGTGCTAGACCGAAGGGTAGGGGGTCCCAAGAGACCCAGTACTTC

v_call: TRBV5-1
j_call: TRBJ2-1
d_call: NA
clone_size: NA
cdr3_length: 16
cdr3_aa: CASSLRGLQGASEQFF
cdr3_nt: TGCGCCAGCAGCCTGCGCGGACTACAAGGGGCCAGTGAGCAGTTCTTC